Described below is a single T cell receptor beta chain sequence and its context. Its specificity is unknown. Here immunoSEQ multiplex PCR was the method, and the copy in TCRdb shows in-frame clones only, minus some. The sample includes around 100,000 clones, around 80% seen only once; the top ten take 2.5% to 3%. These data originate in a study of T cell clones after liver transplantation. Study-wide results and limits: Conclusions were preliminary, with small, heterogeneous patient groups. Low donor cell numbers restricted donor-reactive repertoire measurement in a couple of subjects.

Thawed unstimulated PBMCs were FACS-sorted by CD3, CD4 and CD8 into two populations. CDR1 is SGHAT and CDR2 is FQNNGV in the germline V gene. CDR3 length: 13 residues. V was clipped by 3 bases and J by 1 base, with 7 bases between them. The source was CD4+ T cells from blood, collected around 44 months after liver transplant. This sequence was found in a human patient who received a liver transplant. The graft donor may have contributed some T cells. The chain employs TRBV11-2 and TRBJ2-7; possibly TRBD2 for D (6 bases). For the CDR3, the DNA is TGTGCCAGCAGCTTTGGACTATCCTACGAGCAGTACTTC. Translating it yields CASSFGLSYEQYF.